The clone carrying this TCR beta chain has more than one count but fewer than ten. Its matching antigen is unknown. This specimen belongs to a study of T-cell reconstitution after alpha-beta-depleted transplantation in children. Preparation of the TCRbeta library was carried out with unique molecular identifiers. Each CDR3 protein gets one entry after TCRdb re-called the PCR reads with MiXCR. The sample yields about 830,000 distinct CDR3 sequences, roughly 15% seen once. Trimming left V 3 bases short and J 4 bases short, with 10 bases between. The CDR3 consists of 13 residues. Findings of the study overall: Two months or so post-transplant, alpha-beta T cells reportedly derived from several hundred expanded graft clones. Among T cells one year after transplant, newly produced cells accounted for most counts and diversity. Surviving thymic progenitors and recipient T cells were the source of high TCRbeta diversity at day 60 in some patients.

The sequences come from PBMCs, mostly from graft donor cells, collected 360 days after TCRalphabeta/CD19-depleted stem cell transplant. V usage is TRBV12-3 or TRBV12-4 and J usage is TRBJ2-7; D is undetermined. The TCR comes from a male patient younger than 18 who had a stem cell transplant for acute lymphoblastic leukemia, so the T cells may come from the graft donor. The CDR3 here is CASSFGSEYEQYF. The CDR3 DNA follows: TGTGCCAGCAGTTTTGGGTCGGAGTACGAGCAGTACTTC.